The 29 T cell receptor beta chains reported below all come from one sample, sequenced in a study of T cells after posttransplantation cyclophosphamide (dated by TCRdb to between 2015 and 2016). Library construction relied on the immunoSEQ multiplex PCR assay. Not all clones reach the TCRdb copy of this immuneACCESS table, which keeps in-frame sequences only. Checked studies attribute under half of the gap to unresolved V genes and leave the rest unexplained. This sample includes tens of thousands of clones, and none of them was observed just once. 2% to 3% of the sample lies in the top ten. Sequenced: PBMCs. The receptors were sampled from a middle-aged man in good health, CMV-negative, and a related stem cell transplant donor.

This clone was found many times. The chain has TRBV9 and TRBJ1-1; D gene uncertain. V was shortened by 0 bases and J by 4 bases, with 10 bases between the two germline ends. The germline gives CDR1 SGDLS, CDR2 YYNGEE. This CDR3 contains 14 residues. DNA for the CDR3: TGTGCCAGCAGCGTAGTAGTCTCGGGCACTGAAGCTTTCTTT. It codes for CASSVVVSGTEAFF.

In its sample, this clone was seen many times. This chain connects TRBV7-6 to TRBJ2-7; possibly TRBD1 for D (6 bases). Germline assignment: CDR1 SGHVS and CDR2 FNYEAQ. The CDR3 sequence is 15 residues long. Trimming left V 1 base short and J 2 bases short, with 12 bases between. The CDR3 here is CASSLDPGVAYEQYF. The CDR3 nucleotides are TGTGCCAGCAGCTTAGACCCAGGGGTAGCCTACGAGCAGTACTTC. Based on the CDR3 plus reference TRBV7-6 and TRBJ2-7, the full variable domain is GAGVSQSPRYKVTKRGQDVALRCDPISGHVSLYWYRQALGQGPEFLTYFNYEAQQDKSGLPNDRFSAERPEGSISTLTIQRTEQRDSAMYRCASSLDPGVAYEQYFGPGTRLTVT.

This clone was counted many times. The chain has TRBV7-2 and TRBJ2-3; no firm D call. Germline V gene lookup returns CDR1 SGHTA and CDR2 FQGNSA. There are 15 residues in the CDR3. The V gene lost 1 base and the J gene lost 4 bases, with 12 bases spanning the gap. The CDR3 bases are TGTGCCAGCAGCTTAGTGGCTAGTTTCGCAGATACGCAGTATTTT. It translates to CASSLVASFADTQYF.

In its sample, this clone was seen many times. The chain employs TRBV27 and TRBJ1-1; tentative D call: TRBD1 (5 bases). The CDR3 length is 13 residues. The germline CDR1 and CDR2 sequences are MNHEY and SMNVEV (reference sequence). V was trimmed by 2 bases and J by 7 bases, leaving 11 bases between them. CDR3 nucleotides: TGTGCCAGCAGTTTACCGGGGGGTGTTGAAGCTTTCTTT. Protein: CASSLPGGVEAFF.

This clone was observed at least ten times. The rearrangement links TRBV5-1 to TRBJ2-1; D is undetermined. Trimming removed 0 bases from V and 5 bases from J, with 6 bases in between. Looked up from germline, CDR1 is SGHRS and CDR2 is YFSETQ. This CDR3 region has 13 residues. The CDR3, as DNA: TGCGCCAGCAGCTTGGTTTCAAACAATGAGCAGTTCTTC. Translating gives CASSLVSNNEQFF.

Many counts were recorded for this clone. The chain uses TRBV4-1 and TRBJ1-5; TRBD1 is a possible D gene (5 bases). The CDR3 is 15 residues long. V was shortened by 2 bases and J by 1 base, with 9 bases between the two germline ends. CDR1 and CDR2 (germline): MGHRA, YSYEKL. The CDR3 spells CASSQFGGSNQPQHF. CDR3 nucleotide sequence: TGCGCCAGCAGCCAATTCGGGGGAAGCAATCAGCCCCAGCATTTT.

This clone showed up many times. This chain connects TRBV19 to TRBJ2-7; 11 bases align to TRBD1. This CDR3 is 11 amino acids long. The germline V gene encodes CDR1 LNHDA and CDR2 SQIVND (reference sequence). CDR3 residues: CASSRGTGGRV. In DNA, the CDR3 is TGTGCCAGTAGTAGGGGGACAGGGGGGAGGGTC.

In this sample, this clone turned up many times. The chain recombines TRBV21-1 with TRBJ1-4; TRBD1, the D gene given by the table, was not confirmed from the DNA. TRBV21-1 is a pseudogene locus. CDR3 size: 16 residues. This CDR3 is CASSKTVDRGDEKLFF. CDR3 in DNA: TGTGCCAGCAGCAAAACGGTTGACAGGGGAGATGAAAAACTGTTTTTT.

This clone was counted at least ten times. This chain links TRBV6-5 with TRBJ2-7, with no clear D. The CDR3 sequence is 11 residues long. Germline CDR1 and CDR2: MNHEY and SVGAGI. V lost 2 bases to trimming and J lost 6 bases, with 5 bases between them. CDR3 sequence: CASSYGTEQYF. For the CDR3, the DNA is TGTGCCAGCAGTTACGGCACCGAGCAGTACTTC.

The CDR3 DNA reads TGTGCCAGCAGCTTAGACCACGGGGCCTACGAGCAGTACTTC. Translation gives CASSLDHGAYEQYF. The chain carries TRBV7-2 and TRBJ2-7; D possibly corresponds to TRBD2 (5 bases). Trimming removed 1 base at V and 2 bases at J, with 9 bases between. This CDR3 comprises 14 residues. CDR1 is SGHTA, CDR2 FQGNSA, per germline.

The table lists this clone with a few counts. The chain employs TRBV9 and TRBJ2-2; 7 bases align to TRBD1. This CDR3 is 17 amino acids long. The germline V gene encodes CDR1 SGDLS and CDR2 YYNGEE. J was trimmed by 2 bases and V by 3 bases; bases with no gene match: 10. The CDR3 region has the DNA TGTGCCAGCAGCGCTGCATACGGACAGGATAACACCGGGGAGCTGTTTTTT. This sequence encodes CASSAAYGQDNTGELFF.

This clone was seen repeatedly, ten times or more. The rearrangement links TRBV19 to TRBJ2-4, with TRBD1 as a possible D gene (5 bases). V shed 5 bases and J shed 0 bases, with 11 bases lying between them. The CDR3 length is 15 residues. Germline values: CDR1 LNHDA, CDR2 SQIVND (reference sequence). The CDR3 sequence is CASSPQELAKNIQYF. The DNA for the CDR3 is TGTGCCAGTAGTCCACAGGAACTAGCCAAAAACATTCAGTACTTC.

This clone was recorded a few times. The chain carries TRBV27 and TRBJ2-5, with 7 positions matching TRBD1. With 5 bases clipped from V and 1 base from J, the junction kept 10 bases outside the gene matches. This CDR3 is built from 16 residues. Germline loops: CDR1 MNHEY, CDR2 SMNVEV (reference sequence). CDR3 protein: CASSLRQGGLQETQYF. CDR3 coding DNA: TGTGCCAGCAGTCTTCGACAGGGTGGGCTCCAAGAGACCCAGTACTTC.

This clone was recorded many times. The J gene is TRBJ2-3, the V gene TRBV13; a weak D match, TRBD2 (5 bases). The CDR3 is 16 residues long. V was shortened by 5 bases and J by 2 bases, with 17 bases between the two germline ends. Germline lookup yields CDR1 PRHDT and CDR2 FYEKMQ (reference sequence). CDR3 coding DNA: TGTGCCAGCAGCGAGGGCGTGAGGGAACTCACAGATACGCAGTATTTT. Translating it yields CASSEGVRELTDTQYF.

The sample holds many counts of this clone. The J gene is TRBJ2-2, the V gene TRBV19; D is unresolved. V was pared by 3 bases and J by 7 bases, with 12 bases between. This CDR3 comprises 14 residues. The germline V gene encodes CDR1 LNHDA and CDR2 SQIVND (reference sequence). The CDR3 is CASSILPAIGELFF. Written as DNA, the CDR3 is TGTGCCAGTAGTATCCTACCAGCGATCGGGGAGCTGTTTTTT.

This clone was observed many times. V usage is TRBV18 and J usage is TRBJ1-1; TRBD1 might be the D (6 bases). CDR3 length: 15 residues. CDR1 and CDR2 from the germline V gene are KGHSH and LQKENI. Trimming took 3 bases from V and 1 from J, leaving 12 bases between them. The CDR3 DNA is TGTGCCAGCTCACCTAAACAGGGTGCGAACACTGAAGCTTTCTTT. As protein: CASSPKQGANTEAFF.

The table lists this clone with many counts. The chain links TRBV5-1 to TRBJ2-1; 16 bases align to TRBD2. This CDR3 spans 16 amino acids. In germline, CDR1 is SGHRS, CDR2 YFSETQ. Trimming cost V 1 base and J 9 bases; bases outside gene matches: 4. The CDR3 here is CASSLRGLAGGPEQFF. Here the CDR3 DNA reads TGCGCCAGCAGCTTGAGGGGACTAGCGGGGGGGCCTGAGCAGTTCTTC.

This clone was counted ten times or more. DNA of the CDR3: TGTGCCAGCTCATCCATTCGGGGGAGTAGCACTGAAGCTTTCTTT. The encoded protein is CASSSIRGSSTEAFF. The chain links TRBV18 to TRBJ1-1, with a tentative D call TRBD1 (5 bases). The V end lost 5 bases, the J end lost 4 bases, and 17 bases lay between the germline ends. The V gene's germline CDR1 is KGHSH and CDR2 LQKENI. This CDR3 has 15 amino acids.

The genes are TRBV21-1 and TRBJ2-2; the D segment call TRBD2 is taken from the table without a DNA check. TRBV21-1 is flagged as a pseudogene. The CDR3 consists of 15 residues. The CDR3 loop reads CASSTLTGDTGELFF. CDR3 nucleotides: TGTGCCAGCAGCACGTTAACCGGGGACACCGGGGAGCTGTTTTTT.

This clone was observed many times. The J gene is TRBJ2-2, the V gene TRBV7-7; 9 bases match TRBD1. From germline, CDR1 is SSHAT and CDR2 FNYEAQ (reference sequence). The V segment lost 5 bases and the J segment 5 bases; nucleotides outside the gene matches: 9. The CDR3 loop spans 16 amino acids. The chain's CDR3 is CASSPPGQGDTGELFF. In DNA, the CDR3 is TGTGCCAGCAGCCCTCCGGGACAGGGTGATACCGGGGAGCTGTTTTTT.

This clone was recorded many times. The rearrangement links TRBV19 to TRBJ1-6; D unclear. The CDR3 sequence is 13 residues long. The ends were cut back, 4 bases at V and 6 bases at J, with 7 bases in the middle. The germline gives CDR1 LNHDA, CDR2 SQIVND (reference sequence). CDR3 in DNA: TGTGCCAGTAGTACGGGGTCTAATTCACCCCTCCACTTT. It codes for CASSTGSNSPLHF.

There are many counts of this clone. The chain has TRBV27 and TRBJ1-6; D is unclear. V dropped 5 bases and J dropped 7 bases, with 9 bases sitting between them. The CDR3 is 13 residues long. CDR1 MNHEY and CDR2 SMNVEV come from the germline V gene (reference sequence). Here the CDR3 DNA reads TGTGCCAGCAGTCCGACACGGAATTCACCCCTCCACTTT. Residues: CASSPTRNSPLHF.

In its sample, this clone was seen many times. The rearrangement links TRBV7-9 to TRBJ2-5; 8 bases are shared with TRBD1. Germline CDR1 is SEHNR and CDR2 is FQNEAQ (reference sequence). CDR3 size: 16 residues. The V segment lost 4 bases and the J segment 12 bases; nucleotides outside the gene matches: 19. The CDR3: CASSSLWGDRRNYEYF. CDR3 in DNA: TGTGCCAGCAGCTCCTTATGGGGGGACAGGAGGAACTACGAGTACTTC.

Many counts were recorded for this clone. The chain is built from TRBV11-1 and TRBJ1-1, with D hard to call. V shed 5 bases and J shed 4 bases, with 20 bases lying between them. Germline values: CDR1 SGHAT, CDR2 FQDESV (reference sequence). The CDR3 consists of 16 residues. CDR3: CASSISRRSGSTEAFF. The CDR3, as DNA: TGTGCCAGCAGCATTAGCCGGAGGTCTGGGAGCACTGAAGCTTTCTTT. The full variable domain, completed using reference TRBV11-1 and TRBJ1-1, is EAEVAQSPRYKITEKSQAVAFWCDPISGHATLYWYRQILGQGPELLVQFQDESVVDDSQLPKDRFSAERLKGVDSTLKIQPAELGDSAMYLCASSISRRSGSTEAFFGQGTRLTVV.

This clone was counted at least ten times. The V call is TRBV6-6, the J call TRBJ1-1, with no clear D. Germline V gene sequence: CDR1 MNHNY, CDR2 SVGAGI (reference sequence). CDR3 length equals 13 residues. Trimming removed 6 bases at V and 0 bases at J, with 8 bases between. CDR3 in DNA: TGTGCCAGCAGCTCCCACATGAACACTGAAGCTTTCTTT. This codes for CASSSHMNTEAFF.

This clone was observed many times. V and J are TRBV19 and TRBJ1-4; TRBD1 aligns across 10 bases. Germline V gives CDR1 LNHDA, CDR2 SQIVND (reference sequence). This CDR3 has 16 residues. Germline trimming cut 4 bases from V and 10 bases from J; bases unmatched to any gene: 12. The CDR3 protein is CASSNDRGPSMGKLFF. The CDR3 nucleotides are TGTGCCAGTAGTAACGACAGGGGGCCTAGTATGGGAAAACTGTTTTTT.

This clone was recorded many times. The rearrangement links TRBV19 to TRBJ2-2, with a weak D call TRBD2 (6 bases). The CDR3 has 17 amino acids. CDR1 and CDR2 (germline): LNHDA, SQIVND (reference sequence). The V and J ends lost 1 base and 2 bases respectively, with 14 bases between them. The CDR3 loop reads CASSIAEGRLNTGELFF. The CDR3 nucleotides read TGTGCCAGTAGTATAGCGGAGGGCAGACTTAACACCGGGGAGCTGTTTTTT. The full variable domain, completed using reference TRBV19 and TRBJ2-2, is DGGITQSPKYLFRKEGQNVTLSCEQNLNHDAMYWYRQDPGQGLRLIYYSQIVNDFQKGDIAEGYSVSREKKESFPLTVTSAQKNPTAFYLCASSIAEGRLNTGELFFGEGSRLTVL.

Ten or more counts support this clone. The CDR3 protein is CASSLRGQEANGYTF. The CDR3 DNA is TGTGCCAGCAGCTTAAGGGGGCAGGAGGCAAATGGCTACACCTTC. The V gene is TRBV7-9, the J gene TRBJ1-2; 7 bases are a match to TRBD1. This CDR3 is built from 15 residues. Germline V gene data show CDR1 as SEHNR and CDR2 as FQNEAQ (reference sequence). V shed 2 bases, J shed 6 bases, and the junction held 9 bases outside the gene matches.

The table lists this clone with many counts. The chain has TRBV6-5 and TRBJ2-1; TRBD2 might be the D (7 bases). Germline lookup yields CDR1 MNHEY and CDR2 SVGAGI. The V and J ends lost 1 base and 7 bases respectively, with 14 bases between them. There are 15 residues in the CDR3. The CDR3 nucleotides are TGTGCCAGCAGTTACTTGGGGGGGGCCAGGAATGAGCAGTTCTTC. Translating it yields CASSYLGGARNEQFF.